The entry below describes one TCR beta chain. The record originates from a study of blood T cell repertoires in COVID-19. Study-wide background: Samples of COVID-19 (acute and convalescent) were obtained from the United States, Italy and Spain. PBMCs, B-cell-depleted T cells, or T cells provided the cDNA or gDNA that made up the material.

Per the original data handling: The authors estimated nucleated cell counts from reference gene primer amplification. TCRdb keeps only in-frame clones here, not all; method: immunoSEQ multiplex PCR. For V, J and clone size, that table is used; D and trimming come from the DNA. This table has under 110,000 clones, over 80% appearing once. There are 17 residues in the CDR3. The V gene's germline CDR1 is SGHDT and CDR2 YYEEEE. The junction had 8 bases not matched to a gene; V was cut back by 4 bases and J by 2 bases. This sequence joins TRBV5-6 and TRBJ2-3; TRBD2 matches 12 bases. The sequenced sample consisted of peripheral blood. This clonotype was sampled from a man in his fifties with acute or convalescent COVID-19. CDR3: CASSIILAGGFTDTQYF. CDR3 nucleotide sequence: TGTGCCAGCAGCATTATACTAGCGGGGGGATTCACAGATACGCAGTATTTT.